The 24 T cell receptor beta chains below all came from one sample that was sequenced in a study of T cell responses to AZD1222 COVID-19 vaccine. Sequenced by immunoSEQ multiplex PCR; TCRdb stores in-frame clones only, minus some. The data show 80,000 to 90,000 clones, about 91% seen once. Source: peripheral blood, taken on day 0 of AZD1222 vaccination. Receptor source: an adult in good health.

The DNA for the CDR3 is TGCAGCGTGAGGGGGCAGGGTCCCGGAAACACCATATATTTT. It encodes CSVRGQGPGNTIYF. J is TRBJ1-3 and V is TRBV29-1; 7 nucleotides match TRBD1. Germline V lookup: CDR1 SQVTM, CDR2 ANQGSEA. Trimming took 6 bases from V and 4 from J; bases not matched to a gene: 9. The CDR3 runs 14 residues.

This clone was counted once. V is TRBV6-5 and J is TRBJ1-2, with D unclear. There are 13 residues in the CDR3. CDR1 is MNHEY, CDR2 SVGAGI, per germline. V was clipped by 6 bases and J by 8 bases, with 16 bases between them. The CDR3 DNA follows: TGTGCCAGCAGCCCCGACTACTGGAGAGGCTACACCTTC. Its translation is CASSPDYWRGYTF.

The chain's CDR3 is CASKQNVNTEAFF. CDR3 coding DNA: TGTGCCAGCAAACAGAATGTGAACACTGAAGCTTTCTTT. V gene TRBV6-5 combines with J gene TRBJ1-1; no reliable D call. V was cut by 7 bases and J by 0 bases, with 9 bases left in between. Per the germline V gene, CDR1 is MNHEY and CDR2 is SVGAGI. CDR3 length: 13 residues.

The V and J genes are TRBV28 and TRBJ1-2; a possible D gene is TRBD1 (6 bases). CDR1 and CDR2 from the germline V gene are MDHEN and SYDVKM. The length of the CDR3 is 17 residues. Deletions cut 7 bases from V and 0 bases from J, with 21 bases between. The CDR3 is CASKQGGGDTSNYGYTF. In DNA, the CDR3 is TGTGCCAGCAAACAGGGAGGCGGGGACACTTCTAACTATGGCTACACCTTC.

The rearrangement joins TRBV12-3 or TRBV12-4 to TRBJ1-2; 7 bases are shared with TRBD1. V trimming: 1 base; J trimming: 5 bases; junction bases outside the gene matches: 1. The CDR3 is 13 residues long. The chain's CDR3 is CASSLGRGYGYTF. The CDR3 DNA follows: TGTGCCAGCAGTTTAGGCAGGGGGTATGGCTACACCTTC.

The DNA for the CDR3 is TGTGCCAGCAGCCCGATAGCGGGAGGCGTTACAGATACGCAGTATTTT. Protein sequence: CASSPIAGGVTDTQYF. The genes are TRBV25-1 and TRBJ2-3; 10 bases line up with TRBD2. The CDR3 spans 16 residues. Per the germline V gene, CDR1 is MGHDK and CDR2 is SYGVNS. The ends lost 6 bases at V and 3 bases at J; junction bases unmatched: 9.

CDR3 DNA sequence: TGTGCCAGCAGTGAAAGACAGGGTATGAACACTGAAGCTTTCTTT. It is translated as CASSERQGMNTEAFF. This chain joins TRBV2 and TRBJ1-1; 7 bases line up with TRBD1. The germline CDR1 and CDR2 sequences are SNHLY and FYNNEI. The CDR3 extends over 15 amino acids. V lost 2 bases, J lost 0 bases, and 3 bases stayed unmatched.

This chain links TRBV7-2 with TRBJ2-7; D may be TRBD1 or TRBD2 (5 bases each). The germline V and J ends were trimmed by 5 bases and 3 bases, with 14 bases remaining between them. The CDR3 is 14 amino acids. CDR1 is SGHTA and CDR2 is FQGNSA in the germline V gene. CDR3 residues: CASSRTGTGYEQYF. The CDR3 nucleotides are TGTGCCAGCAGCCGTACCGGGACCGGCTACGAGCAGTACTTC.

This sequence joins TRBV3-1 (or the pseudogene TRBV3-2) and TRBJ2-2; D not resolved. Deletions cut 0 bases from V and 1 base from J, with 9 bases between. The CDR3 runs to 16 residues. The V gene's germline CDR1 is LGHDT and CDR2 YNNKEL (reference sequence). The CDR3 DNA follows: TGTGCCAGCAGCCAAGATTCGCCGGGGAACACCGGGGAGCTGTTTTTT. It specifies CASSQDSPGNTGELFF.

This clone was seen a handful of times. The rearrangement links TRBV5-4 to TRBJ1-3, with 7 nucleotides matching TRBD1. The V segment lost 5 bases and the J segment 2 bases; nucleotides outside the gene matches: 7. The CDR3 is 15 amino acids. In germline, CDR1 is SGHNT, CDR2 YYREEE (reference sequence). CDR3 nucleotide sequence: TGTGCCAGCAGGGAGGGGGCAGTGGCTGGAAACACCATATATTTT. This gives the protein CASREGAVAGNTIYF.

V usage is TRBV7-2 and J usage is TRBJ2-7; TRBD2 matches 7 bases. CDR1 SGHTA and CDR2 FQGNSA come from the germline V gene. The CDR3 totals 13 residues. The ends lost 5 bases at V and 5 bases at J; junction bases unmatched: 6. As DNA, the CDR3 is TGTGCCAGCAGCCCCCTCAGCGGGAACGAGCAGTACTTC. Encoded protein: CASSPLSGNEQYF. Full variable domain (missing parts from reference TRBV7-2 and TRBJ2-7): GAGVSQSPSNKVTEKGKDVELRCDPISGHTALYWYRQSLGQGLEFLIYFQGNSAPDKSGLPSDRFSAERTGGSVSTLTIQRTQQEDSAVYLCASSPLSGNEQYFGPGTRLTVT.

V is TRBV5-5 and J is TRBJ1-3; tentative D call: TRBD1 (6 bases). The V end lost 4 bases, the J end lost 0 bases, and 11 bases lay between the germline ends. CDR3 length equals 15 residues. Germline V gives CDR1 SGHKS, CDR2 YYEKEE (reference sequence). The CDR3 region is CASSHGTNSGNTIYF. For the CDR3, the DNA is TGTGCCAGCAGCCACGGGACAAACTCTGGAAACACCATATATTTT.

The V gene is TRBV28, the J gene TRBJ2-7; 11 bases line up with TRBD2. Unmatched junction bases numbered 12, after V lost 11 bases and J lost 3 bases. The V gene's germline CDR1 is MDHEN and CDR2 SYDVKM. This CDR3 region has 15 residues. CDR3 in DNA: TGTGCCCCCGGGGGCGAAGGGACTAGCGGCTACGAGCAGTACTTC. This gives the protein CAPGGEGTSGYEQYF. The full variable domain, its missing parts supplied by reference TRBV28 and TRBJ2-7, is DVKVTQSSRYLVKRTGEKVFLECVQDMDHENMFWYRQDPGLGLRLIYFSYDVKMKEKGDIPEGYSVSREKKERFSLILESASTNQTSMYLCAPGGEGTSGYEQYFGPGTRLTVT.

The rearrangement links TRBV10-2 to TRBJ2-1; 16 bases fit TRBD2. The CDR3 extends over 17 amino acids. Trimming cost V 9 bases and J 0 bases; bases outside gene matches: 5. In germline, CDR1 is WSHSY, CDR2 SAAADI. This chain's CDR3 is CASTGTSGRGSYNEQFF. As DNA, the CDR3 is TGCGCCAGTACCGGGACTAGCGGGAGGGGCTCCTACAATGAGCAGTTCTTC.

The chain carries TRBV28 and TRBJ1-1, with D possibly matching TRBD1 (5 bases). This CDR3 is built from 14 residues. Between the trimmed V and J ends, which lost 4 bases and 3 bases, there was a span of 12 bases. The germline V gene has CDR1 MDHEN and CDR2 SYDVKM. CDR3 residues: CASSSGGLYTEAFF. The CDR3, as DNA: TGTGCCAGCAGTTCGGGGGGTCTGTACACTGAAGCTTTCTTT. The variable domain in full, with the rest retrieved from reference TRBV28 and TRBJ1-1, is DVKVTQSSRYLVKRTGEKVFLECVQDMDHENMFWYRQDPGLGLRLIYFSYDVKMKEKGDIPEGYSVSREKKERFSLILESASTNQTSMYLCASSSGGLYTEAFFGQGTRLTVV.

The rearrangement joins TRBV2 to TRBJ1-2; TRBD1 matches at 7 bases. This CDR3 region has 15 residues. The germline V gene has CDR1 SNHLY and CDR2 FYNNEI. J gave up 7 bases and V 0 bases, and 8 bases lay outside the gene matches. In DNA form, the CDR3 reads TGTGCCAGCAGTGAAGCGGGACAGAGCTTGGCTGGCTACACCTTC. Encoded protein: CASSEAGQSLAGYTF.

The V gene is TRBV19, the J gene TRBJ1-4; 7 bases fit TRBD1. V lost 5 bases, J lost 6 bases, and 15 bases stayed unmatched. Germline V gene sequence: CDR1 LNHDA, CDR2 SQIVND (reference sequence). This CDR3 is 17 amino acids long. The CDR3 DNA is TGTGCCAGTAGTCCCGGGACAGCTAGTCAACTTGATGAAAAACTGTTTTTT. Translated, it gives CASSPGTASQLDEKLFF.

The chain recombines TRBV9 with TRBJ2-1; no clear D. Germline CDR1 reads SGDLS; CDR2 reads YYNGEE. The CDR3 sequence is 12 residues long. V lost 2 bases and J lost 9, with 9 bases in between. In DNA, the CDR3 is TGTGCCAGCAGCGTCGTAGGTGGTGAGCAGTTCTTC. Its protein is CASSVVGGEQFF. Full variable domain (rest looked up from reference TRBV9 and TRBJ2-1): DSGVTQTPKHLITATGQRVTLRCSPRSGDLSVYWYQQSLDQGLQFLIQYYNGEERAKGNILERFSAQQFPDLHSELNLSSLELGDSALYFCASSVVGGEQFFGPGTRLTVL.

The chain joins TRBV6-5 to TRBJ1-1, with D possibly matching TRBD1 (5 bases). CDR1 MNHEY and CDR2 SVGAGI come from the germline V gene. The V and J ends lost 2 bases and 0 bases respectively, with 10 bases between them. The CDR3 length is 15 residues. CDR3 loop: CASSYGSGLNTEAFF. The DNA for the CDR3 is TGTGCCAGCAGTTACGGGTCAGGGTTGAACACTGAAGCTTTCTTT.

This rearrangement joins TRBV7-9 to TRBJ1-2, with D possibly TRBD1 on 5 matching bases. Trimming removed 8 bases at V and 5 bases at J, with 18 bases between. The CDR3 is made up of 14 amino acids. CDR1 SEHNR and CDR2 FQNEAQ come from the germline V gene (reference sequence). The CDR3 protein is CASATTQGVYGYTF. The CDR3 nucleotides read TGTGCCAGCGCTACCACCCAAGGGGTTTATGGCTACACCTTC.

The J gene is TRBJ2-1, the V gene TRBV9; D is perhaps TRBD1 (7 bases). The CDR3 loop spans 17 amino acids. Deletions cut 4 bases from V and 6 bases from J, with 23 bases between. Germline-derived CDR1 and CDR2 are SGDLS and YYNGEE. The CDR3 sequence: CASSPRGVGQGGNEQFF. CDR3 DNA: TGTGCCAGCAGCCCCCGAGGGGTCGGGCAGGGGGGCAATGAGCAGTTCTTC.

The sample holds one count of this clone. The chain couples TRBV4-3 to TRBJ2-1; no definite D call. The CDR3 is 16 amino acids. Germline-derived CDR1 and CDR2 are LGHNA and YSLEER. V was clipped by 1 base and J by 0 bases, with 10 bases between them. Here the CDR3 reads CASSQGVLSSYNEQFF. CDR3 in DNA: TGCGCCAGCAGCCAAGGGGTCTTAAGCTCCTACAATGAGCAGTTCTTC.

This sequence joins TRBV12-3 or TRBV12-4 and TRBJ1-2; 7 nucleotides match TRBD1. The CDR3 is 13 residues long. V shed 6 bases, J shed 7 bases, and the junction held 8 bases outside the gene matches. The CDR3, as DNA: TGTGCCAGCAGGAAGGGGACAGTATCTGGCTACACCTTC. Protein sequence: CASRKGTVSGYTF.

This sequence joins TRBV6-2 or TRBV6-3 and TRBJ1-3; D ambiguous. The CDR3 extends over 12 amino acids. Per germline, CDR1 MNHEY and CDR2 SVGEGT. V lost 2 bases and J 4 bases, leaving 3 bases between the germline ends. The CDR3 nucleotides are TGTGCCAGCAGTTACGAAGGAAACACCATATATTTT. This gives the protein CASSYEGNTIYF.